Sequencing of this TCR beta chain was carried out in a study of immune reconstitution after stem cell transplant in scleroderma. This clonotype was counted only a few times. Germline CDR1 and CDR2: LNHDA and SQIVND (reference sequence). Trimming left V 10 bases short and J 3 bases short, with 23 bases between. This CDR3 comprises 16 residues. MiXCR was run by TCRdb on the RT-PCR reads, yielding one entry per CDR3 protein. The sample lists 2,000 to 3,000 distinct CDR3 sequences, about a tenth seen once, with more than 13% in the top ten. This TCR came from a female donor with systemic sclerosis. The V and J genes are TRBV19 and TRBJ2-3, with a weak D call TRBD1 (6 bases). This specimen was collected before or after autologous hematopoietic stem cell transplantation (not recorded which). In DNA form, the CDR3 reads TGTGCCACCGGTCTCGGATGGCAGGGGAAGACAGATACGCAGTATTTT. Encoded protein: CATGLGWQGKTDTQYF. Using reference TRBV19 and TRBJ2-3 for the parts outside the CDR3, the full variable domain is DGGITQSPKYLFRKEGQNVTLSCEQNLNHDAMYWYRQDPGQGLRLIYYSQIVNDFQKGDIAEGYSVSREKKESFPLTVTSAQKNPTAFYLCATGLGWQGKTDTQYFGPGTRLTVL.